A selection of T cell receptor beta chains follows, all from one sample in a study of OX40 agonist ivuxolimab in advanced cancers. Some clones are missing from TCRdb's copy, which holds only in-frame ones; the method was immunoSEQ multiplex PCR. The table shows about 86,000 clones, with under 95% occurring only once. Sequenced material: CD4+ or CD8+ T cells sorted from blood, taken in a trial of the OX40 agonist ivuxolimab. These receptors originate from an adult with an advanced solid tumor such as melanoma, head and neck, liver or kidney cancer. Both conserved end residues are part of each CDR3. Fields, in order: V gene, D gene, clone size, J gene, CDR3 DNA, CDR3 protein. The D gene is left open where the match is weak. Clone size is shown for a subset of rows, as once, few, many or a class of expanded clone.

TRBV11-2	-	-	TRBJ1-1	TGTGCCAGCAGCCATCAACCGGGGCAAACCACTGAAGCTTTCTTT	CASSHQPGQTTEAFF
TRBV25-1	TRBD1	-	TRBJ1-4	TGTGCCAGCAGTGAGGACAGGCCAATTAATGAAAAACTGTTTTTT	CASSEDRPINEKLFF
TRBV7-9	-	-	TRBJ2-2	TGTGCCAGCAGCTCAAGGGTTTCCAAGGACGGGACCGGGGAGCTGTTTTTT	CASSSRVSKDGTGELFF
TRBV19	-	once	TRBJ1-4	TGTGCCAGTAGTATATGGACAGCGACTAATGAAAAACTGTTTTTT	CASSIWTATNEKLFF
TRBV18	TRBD1	-	TRBJ1-2	TGTGCCAGCTCACTAGCCGGGACAGGGAACCCCTACACCTTC	CASSLAGTGNPYTF
TRBV7-9	-	-	TRBJ2-1	TGTGCCAGCAGCTTGGCTGATTCCTACAATGAGCAGTTCTTC	CASSLADSYNEQFF
TRBV19	TRBD1	-	TRBJ2-3	TGTGCCAGTAGTCCGGGACCGGGACAGGGAGAGTATTTT	CASSPGPGQGEYF
TRBV11-2	-	few	TRBJ2-2	TGTGCCAGCAGCCCTTACGGAGGGTTAATCCCCGGGGAGCTGTTTTTT	CASSPYGGLIPGELFF
TRBV18	TRBD2	once	TRBJ2-3	TGTGCCAGCTCGCTATTCCCCGGGACTAGCGGGAGGACAGATACGCAGTATTTT	CASSLFPGTSGRTDTQYF
TRBV10-3	-	-	TRBJ2-7	TGTGCCATCTCGTCCGAGGGCTACGAGCAGTACTTC	CAISSEGYEQYF
TRBV5-1	-	-	TRBJ1-1	TGCGCCAGCAGCTTGTCGGGTTACACTGAAGCTTTCTTT	CASSLSGYTEAFF
TRBV28	-	-	TRBJ2-7	TGTGCCAGCAGTTTAGGCGGCTACGAGCAGTACTTC	CASSLGGYEQYF
TRBV6-6	-	once	TRBJ1-2	TGTGCCAGCAGGTCAGACCTCTATGGCTACACCTTC	CASRSDLYGYTF
TRBV9	-	-	TRBJ1-1	TGTGCCAGCAGCGTAATGGAGGGAAGGATCACTGAAGCTTTCTTT	CASSVMEGRITEAFF
TRBV25-1	-	-	TRBJ1-6	TGTGCCAGCAGTGAAGTCGAGGGCTTCCAAAATTCACCCCTCCACTTT	CASSEVEGFQNSPLHF
TRBV7-2	-	-	TRBJ2-1	TGTGCCAGCAACCTGTACAATGAGCAGTTCTTC	CASNLYNEQFF
TRBV28	-	-	TRBJ2-7	TGTGCCAGCAGTTTTTCAGAAGGCACTTACTACGAGCAGTACTTC	CASSFSEGTYYEQYF
TRBV7-9	-	-	TRBJ2-1	TGTGCCAGCAGCATTACCGGGACTCAATATAACAATGAGCAGTTCTTC	CASSITGTQYNNEQFF
TRBV12-5	TRBD1	-	TRBJ1-2	TGTGCTAGTGGCCCCGACAGGGGAAGTGGCTACACCTTC	CASGPDRGSGYTF
TRBV10-1	-	-	TRBJ2-7	TGCGCCAGCAGGGGCGCGCGGTTCTCCTACGAGCAGTACTTC	CASRGARFSYEQYF
TRBV27	TRBD2	-	TRBJ2-1	TGTGCCAGCAGTACCAGTCGGACTAGCGACCCCTCACTCTACAATGAGCAGTTCTTC	CASSTSRTSDPSLYNEQFF
TRBV5-1	-	-	TRBJ2-1	TGCGCCAGCAGCTTTTCGACTCGCTCCTACAATGAGCAGTTCTTC	CASSFSTRSYNEQFF
TRBV18	TRBD1	-	TRBJ1-5	TGTGCCAGCTCACCAGCACAGGGGGGCAATCAGCCCCAGCATTTT	CASSPAQGGNQPQHF
TRBV19	-	-	TRBJ1-4	TGTGCCAGTAGTCCTGCAGGTGAAAAACTGTTTTTT	CASSPAGEKLFF
TRBV4-1	TRBD2	-	TRBJ2-7	TGCGCCAGCAGCTCCCGACTAGCGGCCTACGAGCAGTACTTC	CASSSRLAAYEQYF
TRBV6-6	-	-	TRBJ2-3	TGTGCCAGCAGTTCCCTCGGATGGGAGACAGATACGCAGTATTTT	CASSSLGWETDTQYF
TRBV4-1	-	-	TRBJ2-7	TGCGCCAGCAGCCAACGAGTCGTTGCAGACACCGTCTCCTACGAGCAGTACTTC	CASSQRVVADTVSYEQYF
TRBV5-4	-	-	TRBJ2-7	TGTGCCAGCAGTTACGACAGGTCCCCGGTCGAGCAGTACTTC	CASSYDRSPVEQYF
TRBV7-6	-	once	TRBJ1-2	TGTGCCAGCAGCTTAGCAGGGGAGGGCTATGGCTACACCTTC	CASSLAGEGYGYTF
TRBV11-2	TRBD2	-	TRBJ2-2	TGTGCCAGCAGCCTATTAGCGGGAGATGTCTCCGGGGAGCTGTTTTTT	CASSLLAGDVSGELFF
TRBV9	TRBD1	-	TRBJ1-4	TGTGCCAGCAGCGCCGGACAGGTTTCAACTAATGAAAAACTGTTTTTT	CASSAGQVSTNEKLFF
TRBV19	-	-	TRBJ2-6	TGTGCCAGTAGTTCGAGAGGGGCCAACGTCCTGACTTTC	CASSSRGANVLTF
TRBV28	-	-	TRBJ2-5	TGTGCCAGCAGCTTAGGGGCTAGGCCTCCCCCGGAGACCCAGTACTTC	CASSLGARPPPETQYF
TRBV4-1	TRBD1	-	TRBJ1-4	TGCGCCAGCAGCCATCTCGCAGGGGGTTGGGAAAAACTGTTTTTT	CASSHLAGGWEKLFF
TRBV7-9	-	-	TRBJ1-1	TGCGCCATCCCGACAGAGAACACTGAAGCTTTCTTT	CAIPTENTEAFF
TRBV7-9	-	-	TRBJ1-5	TGTGCCAGCAGCTTAGTCTCAGAAGGTCAGCCCCAGCATTTT	CASSLVSEGQPQHF
TRBV2	-	-	TRBJ2-3	TGTGCCAGCAGTCTTAGAAAACGACCCACAGATACGCAGTATTTT	CASSLRKRPTDTQYF
TRBV19	TRBD2	-	TRBJ2-7	TGTGCCAGTAGTATAGCAAGCGGGAGGGACGACGAGCAGTACTTC	CASSIASGRDDEQYF
TRBV13	TRBD2	-	TRBJ2-7	TGTGCCAGCAGCTTGGGGAGCGGGGCGGGAGGGGGTTTCGAGCAGTACTTC	CASSLGSGAGGGFEQYF
TRBV12-5	TRBD2	-	TRBJ2-7	TGTGCTAGTGGTTTGTACGTGGGGGAGGGCGGCGAGCAGTACTTC	CASGLYVGEGGEQYF
TRBV28	-	-	TRBJ1-1	TGTGCCAGCAGACGGACGGGCCCCAGAACGATGCTGGACACTGAAGCTTTCTTT	CASRRTGPRTMLDTEAFF
TRBV5-6	-	-	TRBJ2-7	TGTGCCAGCCTCAGGGGGGGTGGTAGCTACGAGCAGTACTTC	CASLRGGGSYEQYF
TRBV12-5	-	-	TRBJ2-7	TGTGCTAGTGGTCCCTACGCGAGACCGGATCCCTACGAGCAGTACTTC	CASGPYARPDPYEQYF
TRBV7-3	-	-	TRBJ2-1	TGTGCCAGCAGCTTAAATAGTGGGGTCTCCTACAATGAGCAGTTCTTC	CASSLNSGVSYNEQFF
TRBV28	TRBD1	-	TRBJ2-7	TGTGCCAGCAGTTGGACAGGGGGCCAGGGCTACGAGCAGTACTTC	CASSWTGGQGYEQYF
TRBV5-5	TRBD1	few	TRBJ1-2	TGTGCCAGCAGCTTGGAGCTGGACAGGGGAAGCGTCACCTTC	CASSLELDRGSVTF
TRBV6-4	-	-	TRBJ2-1	TGTGCCAGCAGTGACAGTTGGCGGACCAAGACAAATGAGCAGTTCTTC	CASSDSWRTKTNEQFF
TRBV29-1	-	-	TRBJ2-1	TGCAGCGTTGAATGGCAGATCAAGACCACTTACAATGAGCAGTTCTTC	CSVEWQIKTTYNEQFF
TRBV28	-	-	TRBJ2-3	TGTGCCAGCAGGCAGAGTAGGGTAGCGTATGCGGATACGCAGTATTTT	CASRQSRVAYADTQYF
TRBV6-6	TRBD1	-	TRBJ2-7	TGTGCCAGCAGTTACGTCCGGACAGGGGATGTTGGGCAGTACTTC	CASSYVRTGDVGQYF
TRBV19	-	once	TRBJ2-1	TGCCGCTTAGTCGAGCAGTTCTTC	CRLVEQFF
TRBV5-4	-	-	TRBJ2-7	TGTGCCAGCAGCTTGAGAGTCAGAACTTACGAGCAGTACTTC	CASSLRVRTYEQYF
TRBV27	-	-	TRBJ2-1	TGTGCCAGCAGTTCGAACACCTTTCTGCTAGATGAGCAGTTCTTC	CASSSNTFLLDEQFF
TRBV2	-	-	TRBJ1-4	TGTGCCAGCAGCCCTTTGGGGGACACTAATGAAAAACTGTTTTTT	CASSPLGDTNEKLFF
TRBV6-5	-	-	TRBJ2-2	TGTGCCAGCAGTTTCGCAGGGTATACCGGGGAGCTGTTTTTT	CASSFAGYTGELFF